Described below is a single TCR beta chain sequence and its context. What antigen it recognizes has not been identified. The input lacks base qualities; no much larger clone sits a single base away. Reading the label with the study, this specimen's treatment or condition is: allogeneic hematopoietic cell transplantation with graft depleted of TCRalphabeta T cells and CD19 B cells. Transplant recipients were children who received TCRalphabeta/CD19-depleted allogeneic hematopoietic cell grafts. Library creation used PCR. Sequencing relied on an Illumina HiSeq 2500. TCR library preparation used molecular barcoding, with unique molecular identifiers applied to normalize quantification of the TCRbeta repertoire. Clones were called with MiXCR by TCRdb after fastp trimmed the public reads at Q25, and only in-frame beta chains were retained. CDR3 protein duplicates are merged, each entry listing the most common genes and DNA. The sample table shows about 500,000 distinct CDR3 sequences, and roughly 10% are seen once. Less than 15% of the sample rests with the top ten.

This record belongs to a study of T-cell reconstitution after alpha-beta-depleted transplantation in children (TCRdb year 2016). Broadly, across the study: Using TCR repertoire profiling, the study quantitatively followed how T-cell immune reconstitution unfolded in children after TCRalphabeta/CD19-depleted allogeneic hematopoietic cell transplantation.

The research as a whole found: Over the following months the frequencies of hyperexpanded clones went down, and after one year T-cell counts and TCRbeta diversity were mostly credited to newly produced T cells. The apparently early alphabetaT-cell count recovery about two months after transplant was reportedly dependent on only several hundred rapidly expanded clones derived from non-depleted graft cells. In some patients, high TCRbeta diversity at day 60 was attributed to recipient T cells and intrathymic progenitors that had survived conditioning.

The germline V gene gives CDR1 as ENHRY and CDR2 as SYGVKD. From its cysteine to its phenylalanine, the CDR3 spans 16 amino acids. Kept here is only the CDR3 DNA, which spans 48 bases and is read in frame from base 1. Compared with germline, V lacks 2 bases and J lacks 5 bases; bases without a gene match: 7. The sequence was collected from a female patient between 2 and 15 years old who had a stem cell transplant for aplastic anemia, so the T cells may come from the graft donor. This sample comprised PBMCs, mostly from graft donor cells, obtained 180 days after TCRalphabeta/CD19-depleted stem cell transplant. The sequence joins TRBV10-3 to TRBJ2-5; 11 central bases correspond to TRBD1. For the CDR3, the sequence is CAISEPWTGGLETQYF. The sequenced DNA: TGTGCCATCAGTGAGCCTTGGACAGGGGGCTTGGAGACCCAGTACTTC.